The source of this T cell receptor beta chain is a study of cytomegalovirus exposure and HLA in healthy donors. Findings and limits, study-wide: It has been reported that TCR beta sequences accurately predicted the HLA-A and HLA-B alleles of most subjects. Among TCR beta chains of equal frequency, HLA-associated ones were more clonally expanded in a later analysis. There were three CMV-associated chains whose specificity for CMV antigens was confirmed in vitro. Using a false discovery rate of 0.05, a later analysis showed that approximately 17,000 TCR beta sequences were associated with HLA alleles.

In its sample, this clone was seen a few times. The antigen is undetermined. The germline V gene has CDR1 SGHTA and CDR2 FQGNSA. V lost 5 bases, J lost 2 bases, and 13 bases stayed unmatched. The CDR3 runs to 19 residues. The PCR employed 60 Vbeta primers together with 13 Jbeta primers. This table comes from immunoSEQ multiplex PCR, and its TCRdb copy is limited to in-frame clones, with some not included. The table records 130,000 or so clones, about 78% of them present only once. Sequenced: PBMCs. This sequence was found in a man aged 45-65 years in good health and CMV-seronegative. V gene TRBV7-2 combines with J gene TRBJ2-3, with TRBD2 matching 13 bases. The CDR3 coding sequence is TGTGCCAGCAGCCGAACTGTCCCGGGACTAGCGGGGAACACAGATACGCAGTATTTT. Amino acids: CASSRTVPGLAGNTDTQYF. The complete variable domain, with remaining parts taken from reference TRBV7-2 and TRBJ2-3, reads GAGVSQSPSNKVTEKGKDVELRCDPISGHTALYWYRQSLGQGLEFLIYFQGNSAPDKSGLPSDRFSAERTGGSVSTLTIQRTQQEDSAVYLCASSRTVPGLAGNTDTQYFGPGTRLTVL.